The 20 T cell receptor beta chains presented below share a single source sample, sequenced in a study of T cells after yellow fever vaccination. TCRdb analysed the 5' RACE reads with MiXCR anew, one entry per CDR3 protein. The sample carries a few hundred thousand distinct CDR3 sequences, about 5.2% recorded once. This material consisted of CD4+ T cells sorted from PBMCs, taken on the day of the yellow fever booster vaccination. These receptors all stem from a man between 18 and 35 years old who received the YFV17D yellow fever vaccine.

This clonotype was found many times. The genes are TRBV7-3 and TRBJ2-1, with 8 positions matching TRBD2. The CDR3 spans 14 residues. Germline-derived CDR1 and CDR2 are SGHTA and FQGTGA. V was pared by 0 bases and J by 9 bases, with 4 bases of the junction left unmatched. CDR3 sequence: CASSLTSGGGEQFF. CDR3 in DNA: TGTGCCAGCAGCTTAACCAGCGGGGGAGGTGAGCAGTTCTTC.

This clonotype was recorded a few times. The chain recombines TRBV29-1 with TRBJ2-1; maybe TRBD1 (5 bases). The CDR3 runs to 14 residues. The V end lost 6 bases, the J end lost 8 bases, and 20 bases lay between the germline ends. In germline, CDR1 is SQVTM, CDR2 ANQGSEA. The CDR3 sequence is CSVPHYLGAHEQFF. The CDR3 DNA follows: TGCAGCGTCCCTCACTACCTTGGGGCGCATGAGCAGTTCTTC.

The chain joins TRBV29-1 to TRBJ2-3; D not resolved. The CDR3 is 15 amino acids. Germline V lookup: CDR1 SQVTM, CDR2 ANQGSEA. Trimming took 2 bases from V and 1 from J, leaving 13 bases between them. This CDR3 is CSVESHYRGTDTQYF. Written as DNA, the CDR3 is TGCAGCGTTGAATCCCACTACCGAGGCACAGATACGCAGTATTTT.

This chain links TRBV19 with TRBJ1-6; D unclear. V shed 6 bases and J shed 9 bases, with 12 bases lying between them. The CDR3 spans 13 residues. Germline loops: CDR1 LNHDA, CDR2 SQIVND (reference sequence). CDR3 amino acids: CASSGRDGSPLHF. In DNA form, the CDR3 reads TGTGCCAGTAGCGGAAGGGATGGTTCACCCCTCCACTTT.

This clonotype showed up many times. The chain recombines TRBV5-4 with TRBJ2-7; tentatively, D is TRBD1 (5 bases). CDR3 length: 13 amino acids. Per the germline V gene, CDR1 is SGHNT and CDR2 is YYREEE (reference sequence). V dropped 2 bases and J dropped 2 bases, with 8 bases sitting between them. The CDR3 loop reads CASSFDSTYEQYV. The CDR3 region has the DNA TGTGCCAGCAGCTTCGACAGCACCTACGAGCAGTACGTC.

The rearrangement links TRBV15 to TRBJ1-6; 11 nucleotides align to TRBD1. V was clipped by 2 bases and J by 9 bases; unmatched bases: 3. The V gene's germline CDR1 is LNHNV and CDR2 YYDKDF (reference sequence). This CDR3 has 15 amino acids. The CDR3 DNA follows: TGTGCCACCAGCAGATTGGGGACAGGGGGTTCACCCCTCCACTTT. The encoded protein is CATSRLGTGGSPLHF.

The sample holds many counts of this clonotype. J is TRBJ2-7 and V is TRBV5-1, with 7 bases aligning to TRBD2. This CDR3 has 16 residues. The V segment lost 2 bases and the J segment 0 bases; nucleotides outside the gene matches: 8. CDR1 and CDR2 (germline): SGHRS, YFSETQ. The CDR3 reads CASSFAPGGSSYEQYF. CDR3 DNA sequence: TGCGCCAGCAGCTTTGCCCCGGGAGGCAGCTCCTACGAGCAGTACTTC.

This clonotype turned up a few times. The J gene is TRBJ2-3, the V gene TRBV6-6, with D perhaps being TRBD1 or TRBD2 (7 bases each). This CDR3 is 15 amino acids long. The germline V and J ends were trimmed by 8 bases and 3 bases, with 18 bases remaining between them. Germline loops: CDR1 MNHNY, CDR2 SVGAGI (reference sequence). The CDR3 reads CASYLRGGTTDTQYF. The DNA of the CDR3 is TGTGCCAGCTACCTCAGGGGGGGGACGACAGATACGCAGTATTTT.

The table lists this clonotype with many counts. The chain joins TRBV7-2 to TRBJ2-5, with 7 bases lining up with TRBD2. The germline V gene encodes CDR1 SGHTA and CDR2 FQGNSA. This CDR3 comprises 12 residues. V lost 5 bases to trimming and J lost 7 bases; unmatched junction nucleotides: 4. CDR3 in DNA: TGTGCCAGCAGCGGACTAGGAGGGACCCAGTACTTC. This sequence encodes CASSGLGGTQYF.

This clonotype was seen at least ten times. The CDR3 loop is CASSPPGYEQYF. Written as DNA, the CDR3 is TGTGCCAGCTCACCACCGGGGTACGAGCAGTACTTC. This chain joins TRBV18 and TRBJ2-7; D uncertain. Germline values: CDR1 KGHSH, CDR2 LQKENI. The V end was cut by 0 bases, the J end by 4 bases, with 4 bases between. The CDR3 has 12 amino acids.

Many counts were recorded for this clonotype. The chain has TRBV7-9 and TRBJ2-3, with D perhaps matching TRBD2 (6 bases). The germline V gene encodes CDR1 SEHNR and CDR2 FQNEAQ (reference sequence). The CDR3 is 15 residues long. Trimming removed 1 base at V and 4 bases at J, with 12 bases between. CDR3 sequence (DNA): TGTGCCAGCAGCTTAGTGGAGGGCCTCCCAGATACGCAGTATTTT. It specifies CASSLVEGLPDTQYF. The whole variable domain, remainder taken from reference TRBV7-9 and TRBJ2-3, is DTGVSQNPRHKITKRGQNVTFRCDPISEHNRLYWYRQTLGQGPEFLTYFQNEAQLEKSRLLSDRFSAERPKGSFSTLEIQRTEQGDSAMYLCASSLVEGLPDTQYFGPGTRLTVL.

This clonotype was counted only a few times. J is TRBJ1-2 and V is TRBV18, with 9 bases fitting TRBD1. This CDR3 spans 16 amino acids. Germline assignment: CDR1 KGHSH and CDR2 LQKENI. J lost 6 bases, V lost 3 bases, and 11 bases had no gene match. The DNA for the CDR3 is TGTGCCAGCTCACCTCTCGAGGGACAGGGAAGGGATGGCTACACCTTC. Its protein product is CASSPLEGQGRDGYTF.

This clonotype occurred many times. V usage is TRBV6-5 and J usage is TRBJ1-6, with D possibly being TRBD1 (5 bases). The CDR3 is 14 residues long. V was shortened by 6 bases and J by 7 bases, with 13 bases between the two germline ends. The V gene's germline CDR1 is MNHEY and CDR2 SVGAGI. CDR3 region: CASSPWGSNSPLHF. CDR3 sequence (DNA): TGTGCCAGCAGCCCCTGGGGCAGCAATTCACCCCTCCACTTT.

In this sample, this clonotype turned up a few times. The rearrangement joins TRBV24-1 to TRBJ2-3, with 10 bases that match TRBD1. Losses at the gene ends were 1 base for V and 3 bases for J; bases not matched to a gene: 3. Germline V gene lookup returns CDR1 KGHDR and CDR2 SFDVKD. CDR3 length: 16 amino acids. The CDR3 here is CATSDLGTGATDTQYF. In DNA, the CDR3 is TGTGCCACCAGTGATTTAGGGACAGGGGCGACAGATACGCAGTATTTT.

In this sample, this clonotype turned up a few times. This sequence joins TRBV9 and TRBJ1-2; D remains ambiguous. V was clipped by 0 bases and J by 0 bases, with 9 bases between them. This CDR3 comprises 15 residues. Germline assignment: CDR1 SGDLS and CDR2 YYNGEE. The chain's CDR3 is CASSVGVAPNYGYTF. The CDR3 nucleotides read TGTGCCAGCAGCGTAGGAGTTGCCCCTAACTATGGCTACACCTTC.

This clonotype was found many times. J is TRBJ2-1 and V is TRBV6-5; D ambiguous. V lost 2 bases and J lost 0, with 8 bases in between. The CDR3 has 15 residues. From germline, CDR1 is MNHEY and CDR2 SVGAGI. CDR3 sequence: CASSYTATSYNEQFF. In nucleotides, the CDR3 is TGTGCCAGCAGTTACACCGCTACCTCCTACAATGAGCAGTTCTTC.

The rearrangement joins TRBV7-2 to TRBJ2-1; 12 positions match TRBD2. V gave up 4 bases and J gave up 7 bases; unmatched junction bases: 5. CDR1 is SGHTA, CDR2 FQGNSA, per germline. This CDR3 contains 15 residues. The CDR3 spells CASSSSGGAGNEQFF. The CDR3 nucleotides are TGTGCCAGCAGCTCTAGCGGGGGGGCGGGGAATGAGCAGTTCTTC.

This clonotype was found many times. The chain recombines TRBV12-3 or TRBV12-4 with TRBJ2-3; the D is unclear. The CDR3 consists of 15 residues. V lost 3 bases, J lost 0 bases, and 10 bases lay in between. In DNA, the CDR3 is TGTGCCAGCAGTTTTTCGGCGGATAGCACAGATACGCAGTATTTT. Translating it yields CASSFSADSTDTQYF.

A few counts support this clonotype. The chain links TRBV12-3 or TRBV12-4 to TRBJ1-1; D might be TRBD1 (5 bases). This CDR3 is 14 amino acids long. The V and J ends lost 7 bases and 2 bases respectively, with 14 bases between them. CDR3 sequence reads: CASTLTGLNTEAFF. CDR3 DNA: TGTGCCAGCACCCTCACAGGTCTTAACACTGAAGCTTTCTTT.

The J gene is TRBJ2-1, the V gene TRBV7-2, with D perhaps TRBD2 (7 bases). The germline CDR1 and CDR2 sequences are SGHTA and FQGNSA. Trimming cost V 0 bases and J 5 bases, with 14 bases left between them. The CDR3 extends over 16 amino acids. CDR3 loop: CASSLAGGRINNEQFF. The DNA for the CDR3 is TGTGCCAGCAGCTTAGCGGGGGGGCGAATAAACAATGAGCAGTTCTTC. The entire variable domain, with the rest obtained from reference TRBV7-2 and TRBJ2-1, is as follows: GAGVSQSPSNKVTEKGKDVELRCDPISGHTALYWYRQSLGQGLEFLIYFQGNSAPDKSGLPSDRFSAERTGGSVSTLTIQRTQQEDSAVYLCASSLAGGRINNEQFFGPGTRLTVL.